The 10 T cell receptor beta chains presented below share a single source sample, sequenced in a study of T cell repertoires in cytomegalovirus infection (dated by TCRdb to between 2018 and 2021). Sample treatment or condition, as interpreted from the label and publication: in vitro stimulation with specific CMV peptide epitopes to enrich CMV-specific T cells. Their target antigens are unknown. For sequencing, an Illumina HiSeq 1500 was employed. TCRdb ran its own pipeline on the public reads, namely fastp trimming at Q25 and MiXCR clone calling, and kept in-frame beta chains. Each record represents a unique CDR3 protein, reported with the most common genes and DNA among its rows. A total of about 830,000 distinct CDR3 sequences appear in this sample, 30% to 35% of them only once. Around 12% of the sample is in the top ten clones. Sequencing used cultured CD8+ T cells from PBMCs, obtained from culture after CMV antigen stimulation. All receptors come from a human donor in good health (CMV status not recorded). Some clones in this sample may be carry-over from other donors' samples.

The CDR3: CASSQDRGAGTEAFF. CDR3 coding DNA: TGCGCCAGCAGCCAAGATCGGGGGGCTGGCACTGAAGCTTTCTTT. The chain couples TRBV4-1 to TRBJ1-1, with D possibly being TRBD1 (6 bases). V was pared by 0 bases and J by 4 bases, with 12 bases between. Germline V gene data show CDR1 as MGHRA and CDR2 as YSYEKL. CDR3 length equals 15 residues.

The CDR3 region is CASSYSTGQGETQYF. The DNA for the CDR3 is TGTGCCAGCAGTTACTCGACCGGACAGGGTGAGACCCAGTACTTC. This chain uses TRBV6-5 with TRBJ2-5; 8 bases match TRBD1. The CDR3 is 15 amino acids. Trimming at V came to 0 bases and at J to 5 bases, leaving 5 bases not matched to a gene. Germline assignment: CDR1 MNHEY and CDR2 SVGAGI.

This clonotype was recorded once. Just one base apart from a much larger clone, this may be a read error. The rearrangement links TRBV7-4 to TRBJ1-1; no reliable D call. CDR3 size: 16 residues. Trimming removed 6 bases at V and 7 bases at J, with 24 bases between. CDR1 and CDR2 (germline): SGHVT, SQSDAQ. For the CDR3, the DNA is TGTGCCAGCAGACCACAATTCGGACCCCTGAGGGATGAAGCTTTCTTT. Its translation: CASRPQFGPLRDEAFF.

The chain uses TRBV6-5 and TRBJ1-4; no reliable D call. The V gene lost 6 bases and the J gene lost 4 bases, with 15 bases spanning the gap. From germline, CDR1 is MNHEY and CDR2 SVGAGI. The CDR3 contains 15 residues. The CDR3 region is CASSSDISFNEKLFF. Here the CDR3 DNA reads TGTGCCAGCAGCTCTGACATTTCTTTTAATGAAAAACTGTTTTTT.

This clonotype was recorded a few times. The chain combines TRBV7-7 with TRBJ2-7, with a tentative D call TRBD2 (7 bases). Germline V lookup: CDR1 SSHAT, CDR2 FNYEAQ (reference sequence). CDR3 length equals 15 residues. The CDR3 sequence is CASSHGGTFCYEQYV. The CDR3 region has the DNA TGTGCTAGCAGCCACGGGGGGACATTTTGCTACGAGCAGTACGTC.

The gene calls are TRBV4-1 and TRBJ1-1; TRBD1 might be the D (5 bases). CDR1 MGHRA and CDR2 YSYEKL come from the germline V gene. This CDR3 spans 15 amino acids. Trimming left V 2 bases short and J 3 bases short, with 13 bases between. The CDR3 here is CASSQYGRADTEAFF. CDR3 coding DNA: TGCGCCAGCAGCCAATATGGCAGGGCCGACACTGAAGCTTTCTTT.

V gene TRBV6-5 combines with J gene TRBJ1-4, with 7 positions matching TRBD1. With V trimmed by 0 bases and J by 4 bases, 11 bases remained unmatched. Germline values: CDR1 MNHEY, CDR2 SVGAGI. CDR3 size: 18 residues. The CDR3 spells CASSYSFPLTGSNEKLFF. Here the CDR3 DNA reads TGTGCCAGCAGTTACTCTTTCCCTCTGACAGGGAGTAATGAAAAACTGTTTTTT.

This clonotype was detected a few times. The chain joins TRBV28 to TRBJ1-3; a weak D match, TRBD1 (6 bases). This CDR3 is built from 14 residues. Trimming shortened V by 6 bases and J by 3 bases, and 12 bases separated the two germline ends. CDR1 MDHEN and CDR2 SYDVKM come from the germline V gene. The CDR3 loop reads CASRQGTGGNTIYF. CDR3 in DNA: TGTGCCAGCAGACAGGGTACGGGTGGAAACACCATATATTTT.

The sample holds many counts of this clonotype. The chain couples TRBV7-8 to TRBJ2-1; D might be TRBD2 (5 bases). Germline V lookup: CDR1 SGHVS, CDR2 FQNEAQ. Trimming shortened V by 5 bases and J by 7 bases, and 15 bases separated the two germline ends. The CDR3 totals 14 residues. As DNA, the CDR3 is TGTGCCAGCAGCCTGCCTGGCGGGCTAAATGAGCAGTTCTTC. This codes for CASSLPGGLNEQFF.

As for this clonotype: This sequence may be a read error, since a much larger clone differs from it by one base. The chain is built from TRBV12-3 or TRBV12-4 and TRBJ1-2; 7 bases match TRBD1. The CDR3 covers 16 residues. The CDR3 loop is CVSRATGTDGDYGYTF. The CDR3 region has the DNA TGTGTCAGCAGGGCGACAGGGACGGACGGGGACTATGGCTACACCTTC.